This TCR beta chain was recorded in a study of cytomegalovirus exposure and HLA in healthy donors (dated by TCRdb to the late 2010s). About the investigation overall: An earlier analysis of about 560 of the donors reported approximately 300 Gb of sequence data and around 120 million unique TCR beta sequences obtained from approximately 180 million T cells. To predict cytomegalovirus infection status, the study combined high-throughput TCR immunosequencing, statistical association of individual TCRs with disease status, and machine learning. Of the 300 to 450 genotyped donors, over 80% were placed in the genetic ancestry cluster associated with self-reported Caucasian donors. Roughly 310 gigabases of sequencing data and 78 million or so unique TCR sequences were included in an early release covering about 700 HLA-typed donors. Every discovery cohort repertoire had been produced on one sequencing platform. The aim of the study was to test whether cataloging public T cell receptors could identify signatures of past pathogen exposure. An earlier analysis of some 500 of the donors used high-throughput TCR beta sequencing to judge whether each TCR beta V gene segment behaved as functional or pseudogenic. Class I and class II HLA loci were covered by the typing at four-digit resolution. Rather than drawing on any new phenotypic data, the later analysis identified candidate immune exposures from TCR beta sequences and the way those sequences occurred across donors. Typing coverage varied by locus: roughly 620-640 donors for A, B, C, DRB1 and DQB1; around 560 for DQA1; about 570 for DPA1; under 490 for DPB1. Besides the first cohort of approximately 710 subjects, a separate validation cohort made up of 120 different subjects was used. In a later genetic analysis, genome-wide SNP genotypes for about 55% of the roughly 700 donors were used, and that subset was treated as a discovery cohort. To study patterns of TCR occurrence, a later analysis re-analyzed previously published TCR beta repertoires from more than 550 donors and added high-resolution HLA genotyping. On average, 235,054 unique TCR beta nucleotide sequences were sequenced per donor among 398 genotyped donors of the cohort, with roughly 18% of those sequences being non-productive. Using immunosequencing, the study profiled T cell repertoires from 666 subjects and related those repertoires to cytomegalovirus serostatus. Several DR-DQ haplotypes were treated as single units for association and clustering because of strong linkage in the cohort. Donor age, sex, ethnicity and CMV serostatus were compiled together with the repertoire data.

The library was built by means of the immunoSEQ multiplex PCR assay. For the multiplex PCR, a mixture combining 60 forward primers for TCR Vbeta segments and 13 reverse primers for TCR Jbeta segments was used. The CDR3 region of rearranged TCR beta genes was amplified from genomic DNA by a multiplex PCR assay. On the Illumina HiSeq System, the amplified TCR beta libraries were sequenced as 87-base-pair reads. In the authors' own workflow: In a later analysis, tens of millions of unique TCR beta chains were counted across the 650 to 750 repertoires, and around 10 million of these chains were shared by at least two donors. A nearest-neighbor algorithm error-corrected the raw reads and collapsed the reads into unique sequences, merging closely related sequences to remove PCR and sequencing errors. Alignment of CDR3 sequences to IMGT reference sequences was used to assign V, D and J gene segments. For a sequence to be retained, at least a six-nucleotide match to both a V gene segment and a J gene segment was required. Rearrangements were called productive when the CDR3 lacked stop codons and stayed in frame with V and J; all others were non-productive. Following IMGT convention, CDR3 was defined as the stretch from the second conserved V-encoded cysteine up to the conserved J-encoded phenylalanine. Sequences without an unambiguous match to a single V gene segment were excluded from the earlier analysis of approximately 560 of the donors. In an earlier analysis of approximately 590 of the donors, a V segment was called functional when productive rearrangements were above 56.7%, and segregating when the standard deviation between donors exceeded 5%. A statistical classification framework was developed to diagnose cytomegalovirus status using the catalog of TCR beta chain sequences. In a later analysis, V and J genes were assigned by comparing TCR nucleotide sequences against IMGT/GENE-DB human TR gene sequences. The TCRdist pipeline was used in a later analysis to assign CDR3 sequences and most-parsimonious VDJ recombination scenarios. In a later analysis, each TCR beta chain was defined by its CDR3 amino acid sequence together with its V-gene family, and reads lacking a unique V-gene family were excluded. In a later analysis, approximately 590 highly shared, low-generation-probability nucleotide sequences were removed to address suspected cross-contamination and a sequencing artifact. For each public chain, a later analysis derived a clonal expansion index from normalized ranks of inferred template counts within each repertoire. A later analysis computed generation probabilities with a VDJ recombination model fitted to out-of-frame rearrangements, and checked the results against IGoR. In a later analysis, hypergeometric tests were used to score TCR-TCR, TCR-HLA and TCR-CMV co-occurrence, with a repertoire-size bias correction applied to TCR pairs. To estimate false discovery rates, a later analysis permuted the HLA or CMV assignments 20 times. A later analysis grouped co-occurring TCRs with DBSCAN, adding TCRdist sequence similarity when clustering within HLA-allele-positive subsets. Repertoires with fewer than 30,000 or more than 120,000 public chains were left out of co-occurrence clustering, as were four to six repertoires with anomalous nucleotide sharing. The table was pulled from immuneACCESS by TCRdb, which kept in-frame rearrangements only. Such tables lose some clones; where checked, under half of the loss comes from unresolved V genes, and the rest has no known cause. V and J calls and clone size are given by that table; D and trimming were obtained from the DNA. In this sample the table shows some 110,000 clones, around 70% of which occur a single time. Roughly 10% of the sample rests with the top ten.

Concerning this clone itself: Its antigen target is currently unknown. Base qualities are not at hand, and no much larger clone is one base apart.

The CDR3, from cysteine to phenylalanine, totals 15 residues. Just CDR3 DNA is preserved here, 45 bases in frame from base 1. CDR1 and CDR2 (SGHTA, FQGTGA) derive from the germline V gene. From V the trimming removes 2 bases and from J it removes 5 bases, while the gene matches leave 5 bases of the junction unaccounted for. The cohort consisted of approximately 670 healthy bone marrow donors. At the time of sampling, every cohort member was nominally healthy, though immune exposures that went unrecorded were likely present. The donor tested CMV seropositive, placing the donor among the roughly 270 seropositive members of the cohort. Every donor gave a peripheral blood sample, and the peripheral blood mononuclear cells from that sample were used for TCR beta sequencing. The Qiagen DNeasy Blood Extraction Kit was used to extract genomic DNA from the blood cell samples. Study-wide findings and limitations: An earlier analysis of 450 to 750 of the donors showed that most TCR beta V segments appeared in productive rearrangements either about 87% or about 30% of the time, which broadly matched IMGT annotations. In vitro tests confirmed that a few of the cytomegalovirus-associated TCR beta chains recognize cytomegalovirus antigens. The classifier was reported to diagnose cytomegalovirus status with high specificity and sensitivity in both the original cohort and the validation cohort. Presence/absence analyses assumed roughly uniform sequencing depth across donors, an assumption that may not hold. A further reported finding was that TCR beta sequences accurately predicted the HLA-A and HLA-B alleles for most subjects in the first cohort. A cluster of highly shared sequence variants was judged likely to be a technical artifact of the sequencing pipeline. It was suggested by the authors that the approach could potentially be generalized to other disease states and immunological phenotypes. A later genetic analysis reported fewer N-insertions in productive TCRs among donors in an Asian-associated ancestry cluster than the roughly 700-donor mean. Fewer than 20 rarely observed V segments, including chromosome 9 orphons, were excluded from the earlier analysis of some 590 of the donors because counts were too low. Assigning TCR associations to individual alleles was difficult when HLA alleles, especially DR and DQ, strongly co-occurred. According to a later analysis, TCR association rates differed among HLA loci, with DRB1 alleles showing the most associated TCRs and HLA-C alleles showing the fewest. Compared with equally common non-associated chains, HLA-associated TCR beta chains in a later analysis were more clonally expanded and had lower generation probabilities. A later analysis found that most CMV-associated TCR beta chains appeared HLA-restricted, with HLA associations seemingly driven largely by CMV exposure. Because some donors lacked HLA typing at each locus, the association tests relied only on the typed subset. A later genetic analysis associated a missense DCLRE1C variant with V-gene and J-gene trimming of TCR beta chains, and an independent cohort replicated the association. The study gave a list of 150 to 200 TCR beta chains associated with cytomegalovirus. The cohort was sequenced for TCR beta chains only, and without alpha or paired-chain data the features that could be detected were limited. Linkage disequilibrium might explain the correlated functional status among segregating V segments, but an unknown experimental factor could not be ruled out. For the cohort, immune exposure information was limited to CMV serostatus. In a later analysis, several top co-occurrence clusters were reported to appear linked to parvovirus B19, influenza, CMV and Epstein-Barr virus. Specific HLA alleles were associated with more than 15,000 TCR beta sequences at a false discovery rate of 0.05 in a later analysis. Across donors, most TCR sequences were observed very rarely, whereas some public TCRs were present in many individuals. Some IMGT-functional V segments, including TRBV6-2 and TRBV6-3, could not be told apart with the 87-base-pair reads, so those segments were excluded.

This TCR came from a man in his thirties or forties in good health and CMV-seropositive. Input material: PBMCs. The V and J segments used are TRBV7-3 and TRBJ1-3, with 8 middle bases fitting TRBD1. The CDR3 corresponds to CASSLATGARNTIYF. The bases are TGTGCCAGCAGCTTAGCGACAGGGGCTAGAAACACCATATATTTT.